This T cell receptor (beta chain) came from a study of T cell repertoires in cytomegalovirus infection (dated by TCRdb to the late 2010s). Context from the whole study: Donor HLA type was relevant to the analysis, as public TCR beta signatures indicated carriage of CMV infection together with the matching HLA type. Paper-wide results and their limitations: Carriers of CMV infection plus the relevant HLA type were discriminated by the cumulative frequency of public TCR beta family members in the study cohort and in an independent approximately 400-donor cohort. The ex vivo response was dominated by HLA-C-restricted CMV-specific TCR beta clonotypes, which also provided the single most frequent clonotype in two of eight donors.

This sample was sequenced with an Illumina HiSeq 1500. The public sequencing data were trimmed at Q25 with fastp and processed into clonotypes with MiXCR by TCRdb, which kept only in-frame beta chains. Identical CDR3 protein sequences are pooled into one entry, listed with their most common genes and DNA. For this sample the table gives about 450,000 distinct CDR3 sequences, of which approximately 31% were detected only once. The ten largest account for roughly 15% of the sample. Measured from the cysteine to the phenylalanine, the CDR3 is 17 residues long. CDR3 DNA only is kept here, 51 bases in frame from base 1. CDR1 MNHEY and CDR2 SMNVEV were looked up in the germline V gene (reference sequence). A distance of 19 bases separates the germline ends of V and J, which lose 5 bases and 2 bases respectively. This clonotype was observed a few times. Its antigen specificity is not known. No base quality values were provided; no much bigger clone lies one nucleotide off.

The specimen sequenced was PBMCs. This receptor chain uses TRBV27 and TRBJ1-5, with the D gene call left open. The receptor's source is a human donor in good health (CMV status not recorded). Some clones in this sample may be carry-over from other donors' samples. The DNA sequence reads TGTGCCAGCAGTCCCCGTTTTTGGGAAATGGGCAATCAGCCCCAGCATTTT. It translates as CASSPRFWEMGNQPQHF.